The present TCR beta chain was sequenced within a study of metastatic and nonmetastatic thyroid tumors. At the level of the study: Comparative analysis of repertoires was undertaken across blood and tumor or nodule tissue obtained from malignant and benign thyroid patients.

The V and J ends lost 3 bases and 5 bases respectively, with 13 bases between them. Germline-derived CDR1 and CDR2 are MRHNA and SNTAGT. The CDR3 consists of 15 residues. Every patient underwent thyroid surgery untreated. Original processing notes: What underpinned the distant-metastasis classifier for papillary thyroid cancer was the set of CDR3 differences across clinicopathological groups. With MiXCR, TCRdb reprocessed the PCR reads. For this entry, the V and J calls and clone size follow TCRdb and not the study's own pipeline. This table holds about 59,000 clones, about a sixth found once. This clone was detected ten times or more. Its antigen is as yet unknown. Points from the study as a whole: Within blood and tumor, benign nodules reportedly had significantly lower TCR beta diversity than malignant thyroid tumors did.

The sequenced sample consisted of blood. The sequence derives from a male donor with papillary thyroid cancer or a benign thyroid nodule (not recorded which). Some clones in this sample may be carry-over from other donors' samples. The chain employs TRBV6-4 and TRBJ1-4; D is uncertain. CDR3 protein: CASSESGGQNEKLFF. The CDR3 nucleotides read TGTGCCAGCAGTGAGTCGGGTGGTCAAAATGAAAAACTGTTTTTT.